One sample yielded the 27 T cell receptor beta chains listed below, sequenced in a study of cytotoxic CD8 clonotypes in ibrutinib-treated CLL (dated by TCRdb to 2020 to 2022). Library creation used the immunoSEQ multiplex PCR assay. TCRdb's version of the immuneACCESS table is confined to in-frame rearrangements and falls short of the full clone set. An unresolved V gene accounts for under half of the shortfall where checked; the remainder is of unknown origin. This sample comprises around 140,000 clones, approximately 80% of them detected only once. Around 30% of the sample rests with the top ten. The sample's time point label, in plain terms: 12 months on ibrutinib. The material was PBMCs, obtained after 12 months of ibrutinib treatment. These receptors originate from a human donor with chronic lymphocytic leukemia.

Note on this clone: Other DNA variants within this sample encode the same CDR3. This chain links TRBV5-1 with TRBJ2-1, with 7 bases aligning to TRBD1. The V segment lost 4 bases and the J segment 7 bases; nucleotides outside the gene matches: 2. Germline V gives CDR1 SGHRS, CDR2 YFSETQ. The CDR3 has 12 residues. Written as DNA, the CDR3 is TGCGCCAGCAGCCTACAGGGGAATGAGCAGTTCTTC. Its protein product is CASSLQGNEQFF.

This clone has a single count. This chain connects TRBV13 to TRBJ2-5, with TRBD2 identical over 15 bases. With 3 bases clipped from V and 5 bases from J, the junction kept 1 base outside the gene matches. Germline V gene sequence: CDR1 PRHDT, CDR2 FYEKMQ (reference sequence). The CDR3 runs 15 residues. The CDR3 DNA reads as TGTGCCAGCAGCTTGGGGACTAGCGGGAGGGAGACCCAGTACTTC. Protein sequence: CASSLGTSGRETQYF.

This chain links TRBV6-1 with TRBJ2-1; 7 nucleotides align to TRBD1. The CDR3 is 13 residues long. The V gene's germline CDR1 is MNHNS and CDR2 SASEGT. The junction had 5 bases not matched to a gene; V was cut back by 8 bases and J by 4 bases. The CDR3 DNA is TGTGCCAGCCAGTGGGGACAGTACAATGAGCAGTTCTTC. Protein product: CASQWGQYNEQFF.

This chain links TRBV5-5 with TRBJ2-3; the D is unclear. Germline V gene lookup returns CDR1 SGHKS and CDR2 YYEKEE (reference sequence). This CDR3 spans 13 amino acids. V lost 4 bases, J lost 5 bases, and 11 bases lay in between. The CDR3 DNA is TGTGCCAGCAGCGGGTTCCTCCTAGATACGCAGTATTTT. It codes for CASSGFLLDTQYF.

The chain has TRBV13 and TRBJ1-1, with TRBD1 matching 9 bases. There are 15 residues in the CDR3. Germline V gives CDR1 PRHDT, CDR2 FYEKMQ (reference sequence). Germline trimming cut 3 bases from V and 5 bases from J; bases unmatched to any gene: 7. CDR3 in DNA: TGTGCCAGCAGCTTCCCGACAGGGGGTGAGACTGAAGCTTTCTTT. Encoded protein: CASSFPTGGETEAFF.

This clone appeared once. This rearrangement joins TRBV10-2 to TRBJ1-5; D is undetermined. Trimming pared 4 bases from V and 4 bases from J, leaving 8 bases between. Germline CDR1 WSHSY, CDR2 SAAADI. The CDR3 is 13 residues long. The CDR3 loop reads CASSGYRNQPQHF. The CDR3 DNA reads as TGCGCCAGCAGTGGATATAGAAATCAGCCCCAGCATTTT.

Here the CDR3 DNA reads TGTGCCATCACCTCCGGGACCCACGAGCAGTACTTC. This translates into CAITSGTHEQYF. The genes are TRBV10-3 and TRBJ2-7; D is perhaps TRBD1 or TRBD2 (5 bases each). The CDR3 runs to 12 residues. CDR1 is ENHRY, CDR2 SYGVKD, per germline. Trimming removed 7 bases at V and 5 bases at J, with 12 bases between.

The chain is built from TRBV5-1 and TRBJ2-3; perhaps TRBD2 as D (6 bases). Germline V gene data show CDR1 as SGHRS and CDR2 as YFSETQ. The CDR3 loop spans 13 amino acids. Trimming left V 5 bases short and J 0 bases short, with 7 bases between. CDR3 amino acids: CASRGLSTDTQYF. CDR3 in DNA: TGCGCCAGCAGGGGACTTAGCACAGATACGCAGTATTTT.

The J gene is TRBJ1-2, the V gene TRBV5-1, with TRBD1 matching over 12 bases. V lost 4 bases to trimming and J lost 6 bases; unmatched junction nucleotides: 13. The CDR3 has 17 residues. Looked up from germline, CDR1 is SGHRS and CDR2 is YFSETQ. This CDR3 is CASSKAWDRGREDGYTF. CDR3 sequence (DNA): TGCGCCAGCAGCAAGGCTTGGGACAGGGGGCGTGAAGATGGCTACACCTTC.

CDR3 region: CASSAAGRGYNSPLHF. Written as DNA, the CDR3 is TGTGCCAGCAGCGCCGCGGGCAGGGGGTATAATTCACCCCTCCACTTT. The chain uses TRBV2 and TRBJ1-6, with TRBD1 identical over 7 bases. The V gene end was trimmed by 6 bases and the J gene end by 4 bases; junction bases not matched to a gene: 9. The length of the CDR3 is 16 residues. Germline V lookup: CDR1 SNHLY, CDR2 FYNNEI.

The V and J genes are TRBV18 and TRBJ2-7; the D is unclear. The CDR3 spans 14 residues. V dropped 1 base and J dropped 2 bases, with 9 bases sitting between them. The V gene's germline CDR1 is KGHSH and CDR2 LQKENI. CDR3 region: CASSPRLGAYEQYF. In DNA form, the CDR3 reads TGTGCCAGCTCACCACGACTGGGTGCCTACGAGCAGTACTTC.

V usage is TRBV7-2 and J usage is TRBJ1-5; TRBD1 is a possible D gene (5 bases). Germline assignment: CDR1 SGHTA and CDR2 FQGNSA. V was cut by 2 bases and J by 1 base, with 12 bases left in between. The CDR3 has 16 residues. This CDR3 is CASSLSPWGSNQPQHF. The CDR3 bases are TGTGCCAGCAGCTTATCTCCCTGGGGCAGCAATCAGCCCCAGCATTTT.

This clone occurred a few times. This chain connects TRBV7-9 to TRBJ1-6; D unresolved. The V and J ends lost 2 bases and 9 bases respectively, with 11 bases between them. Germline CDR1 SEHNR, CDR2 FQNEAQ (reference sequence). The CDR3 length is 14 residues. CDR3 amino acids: CASSLLLGGSPLHF. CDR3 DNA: TGTGCCAGCAGCTTATTGCTCGGTGGTTCACCCCTCCACTTT.

The CDR3 region is CASSQFHSTNYGYTF. The DNA for the CDR3 is TGCGCCAGCAGCCAATTCCACAGTACTAACTATGGCTACACCTTC. The rearrangement uses TRBV4-1 and TRBJ1-2; D unclear. Germline V lookup: CDR1 MGHRA, CDR2 YSYEKL. Trimming shortened V by 2 bases and J by 0 bases, and 10 bases separated the two germline ends. CDR3 length equals 15 residues.

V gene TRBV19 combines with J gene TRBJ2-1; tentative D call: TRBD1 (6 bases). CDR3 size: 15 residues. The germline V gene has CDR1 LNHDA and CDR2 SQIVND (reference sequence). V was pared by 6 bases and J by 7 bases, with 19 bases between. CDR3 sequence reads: CASSPRTETLNEQFF. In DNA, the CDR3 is TGTGCCAGTAGCCCTAGGACAGAGACATTAAATGAGCAGTTCTTC.

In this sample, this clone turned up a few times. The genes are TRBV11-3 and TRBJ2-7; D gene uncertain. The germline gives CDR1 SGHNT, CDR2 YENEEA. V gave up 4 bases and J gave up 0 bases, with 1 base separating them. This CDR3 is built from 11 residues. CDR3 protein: CASSSSYEQYF. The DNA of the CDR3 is TGTGCCAGCAGCTCCTCCTACGAGCAGTACTTC.

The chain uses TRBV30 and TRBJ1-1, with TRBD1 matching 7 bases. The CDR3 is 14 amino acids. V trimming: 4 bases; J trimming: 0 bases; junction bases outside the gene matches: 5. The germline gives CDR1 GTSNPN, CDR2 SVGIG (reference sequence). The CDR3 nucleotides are TGTGCCTGGACGGAGGGGGCGATGAACACTGAAGCTTTCTTT. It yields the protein CAWTEGAMNTEAFF.

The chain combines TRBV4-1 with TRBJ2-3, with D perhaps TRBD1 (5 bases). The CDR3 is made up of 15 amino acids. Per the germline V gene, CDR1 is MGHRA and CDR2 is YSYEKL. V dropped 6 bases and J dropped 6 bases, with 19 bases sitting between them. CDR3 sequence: CASRQGPLGPDTQYF. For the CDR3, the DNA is TGCGCCAGCAGGCAGGGTCCCCTTGGACCCGATACGCAGTATTTT.

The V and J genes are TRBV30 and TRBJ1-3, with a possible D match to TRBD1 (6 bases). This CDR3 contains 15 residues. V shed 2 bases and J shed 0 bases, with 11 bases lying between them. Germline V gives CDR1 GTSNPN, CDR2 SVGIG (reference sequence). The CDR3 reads CAWSTGQFSGNTIYF. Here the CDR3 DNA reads TGTGCCTGGAGTACCGGACAGTTCTCTGGAAACACCATATATTTT.

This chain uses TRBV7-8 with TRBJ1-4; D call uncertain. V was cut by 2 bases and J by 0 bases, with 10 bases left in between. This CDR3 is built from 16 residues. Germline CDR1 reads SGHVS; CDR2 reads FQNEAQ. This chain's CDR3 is CASSLLAGTTNEKLFF. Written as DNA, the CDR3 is TGTGCCAGCAGCTTACTCGCCGGGACAACTAATGAAAAACTGTTTTTT.

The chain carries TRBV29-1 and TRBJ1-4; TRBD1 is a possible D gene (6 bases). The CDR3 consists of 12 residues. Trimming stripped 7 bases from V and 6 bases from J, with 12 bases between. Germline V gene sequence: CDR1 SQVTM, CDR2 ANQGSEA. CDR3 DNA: TGCAGCGCTTTAGGGGGTGATGAAAAACTGTTTTTT. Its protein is CSALGGDEKLFF. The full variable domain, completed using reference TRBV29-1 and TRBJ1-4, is SAVISQKPSRDICQRGTSLTIQCQVDSQVTMMFWYRQQPGQSLTLIATANQGSEATYESGFVIDKFPISRPNLTFSTLTVSNMSPEDSSIYLCSALGGDEKLFFGSGTQLSVL.

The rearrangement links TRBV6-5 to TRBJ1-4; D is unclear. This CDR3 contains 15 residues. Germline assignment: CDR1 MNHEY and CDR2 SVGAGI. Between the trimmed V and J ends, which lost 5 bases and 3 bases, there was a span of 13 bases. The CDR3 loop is CASSGLGSANEKLFF. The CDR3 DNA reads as TGTGCCAGCAGTGGTCTGGGTTCGGCTAATGAAAAACTGTTTTTT.

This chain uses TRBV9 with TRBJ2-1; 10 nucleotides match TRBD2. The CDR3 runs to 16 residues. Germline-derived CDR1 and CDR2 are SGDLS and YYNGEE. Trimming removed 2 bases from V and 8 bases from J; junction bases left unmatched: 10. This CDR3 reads CASSVVGAGGFDEQFF. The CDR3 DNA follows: TGTGCCAGCAGCGTGGTGGGAGCGGGGGGGTTCGATGAGCAGTTCTTC.

CDR3 region: CAWSVRPGSNQPQHF. Written as DNA, the CDR3 is TGTGCCTGGAGTGTTAGACCGGGGAGCAATCAGCCCCAGCATTTT. V is TRBV30 and J is TRBJ1-5; no clear D gene. V lost 0 bases, J lost 1 base, and 10 bases lay in between. Germline V gene lookup returns CDR1 GTSNPN and CDR2 SVGIG (reference sequence). The CDR3 sequence is 15 residues long.

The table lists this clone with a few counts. CDR3 protein: CASRRGAGGNTDTQYF. CDR3 sequence (DNA): TGTGCCAGCAGGCGGGGAGCGGGAGGGAACACAGATACGCAGTATTTT. V usage is TRBV28 and J usage is TRBJ2-3, with 10 positions matching TRBD2. Trimming cost V 6 bases and J 2 bases; bases outside gene matches: 8. The CDR3 consists of 16 residues. Germline assignment: CDR1 MDHEN and CDR2 SYDVKM.

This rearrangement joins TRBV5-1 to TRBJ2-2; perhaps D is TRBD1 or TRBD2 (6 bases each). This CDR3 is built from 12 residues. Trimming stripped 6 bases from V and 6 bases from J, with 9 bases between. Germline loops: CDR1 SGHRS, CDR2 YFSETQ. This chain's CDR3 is CASMGGAGELFF. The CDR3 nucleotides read TGCGCCAGCATGGGGGGCGCCGGGGAGCTGTTTTTT.

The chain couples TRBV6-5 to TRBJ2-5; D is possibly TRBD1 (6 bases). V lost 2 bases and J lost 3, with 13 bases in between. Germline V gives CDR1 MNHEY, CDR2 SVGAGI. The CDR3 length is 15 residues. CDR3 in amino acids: CASSYGGVGKETQYF. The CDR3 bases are TGTGCCAGCAGTTACGGGGGCGTAGGGAAAGAGACCCAGTACTTC.